In this sample, the clone carrying this T cell receptor beta chain turned up many times. The study defined stable Graves' hyperthyroidism as no ophthalmopathy progression within 18 months. Patients aged 18 to 65 had newly diagnosed hyperthyroidism of under 2 months' duration. Diagnoses rested on clinical symptoms, serum thyroxine and TRAb, thyroid ultrasound and orbital computed tomography. Researchers amplified the TCR beta CDR3 regions from RNA transcripts. Primed by the HTBI set, a first-round RT-PCR was run on the TCR CDR3. MiXCR was run by TCRdb on the multiplex PCR reads, yielding one entry per CDR3 protein. Of fewer than 650,000 distinct CDR3 sequences in the sample, around 15% are singletons; the top ten hold 11% to 15%. The sample belongs to a study of T cells in Graves' hyperthyroidism and ophthalmopathy. Study as a whole: The initial diagnosis was the point when peripheral blood was collected, ahead of any treatment.

The TCR comes from a woman in her 40s with Graves' hyperthyroidism. The sequencing input was blood.

The CDR3 region has the DNA TGTGCCTGGAGTAGGGCGGCATCCTACGAGCAGTACTTC. The encoded protein is CAWSRAASYEQYF. J is TRBJ2-7 and V is TRBV30; D uncertain. This CDR3 is 13 amino acids long. Germline assignment: CDR1 GTSNPN and CDR2 SVGIG (reference sequence). The V end was cut by 2 bases, the J end by 1 base, with 9 bases between.